This is a list of T cell receptor beta chains from one sample in a study of CD8+ T cells in alopecia areata. The data were produced by immunoSEQ multiplex PCR, yet TCRdb's version contains in-frame clones alone and is incomplete. The profile shows about 190,000 clones, roughly 60% of them singletons. This specimen consisted of CD4+ T cells sorted from blood, obtained at week 24, from a patient treated with tofacitinib. The source of these receptors is a human donor with alopecia areata. Both conserved end residues are part of each CDR3. Fields, in order: D gene, V gene, clone size, J gene, CDR3 protein, CDR3 DNA. A D gene is named only where the DNA matches it firmly. Not every row has a clone size; where given, it reads once, few, many or a size class.

-	TRBV11-2	-	TRBJ1-1	CASSLEGWSPEAFF	TGTGCCAGCAGCTTAGAGGGCTGGTCTCCTGAAGCTTTCTTT
-	TRBV4-3	-	TRBJ1-1	CASSQEPGKSQKAFF	TGCGCCAGCAGCCAAGAACCAGGGAAAAGCCAAAAAGCTTTCTTT
-	TRBV25-1	few	TRBJ1-1	CASSESGLTNTEAFF	TGTGCCAGCAGTGAATCGGGACTAACGAACACTGAAGCTTTCTTT
TRBD2	TRBV10-3	few	TRBJ2-7	CAAGGFYEQYF	TGTGCCGCGGGGGGGTTTTACGAGCAGTACTTC
-	TRBV4-3	-	TRBJ2-1	CASSQDRRSEQFF	TGCGCCAGCAGCCAAGATCGGCGGAGTGAGCAGTTCTTC
-	TRBV5-1	-	TRBJ1-4	CASSTSSASPKLFF	TGCGCCAGCAGCACCTCCTCGGCAAGTCCAAAACTGTTTTTT
TRBD2	TRBV28	-	TRBJ2-1	CASSPTSGLAGRMGNEQFF	TGTGCCAGCAGTCCCACCTCAGGGCTAGCGGGACGTATGGGCAATGAGCAGTTCTTC
-	TRBV6-5	-	TRBJ2-6	CASRITGSGANVLTF	TGTGCCAGCAGAATTACAGGGTCTGGGGCCAACGTCCTGACTTTC
-	TRBV6-5	-	TRBJ1-2	CASRGDSNYGYTF	TGTGCCAGCAGAGGAGACAGCAACTATGGCTACACCTTC
TRBD1	TRBV30	-	TRBJ1-5	CAWAGQGNQPQHF	TGTGCCTGGGCGGGACAGGGGAATCAGCCCCAGCATTTT